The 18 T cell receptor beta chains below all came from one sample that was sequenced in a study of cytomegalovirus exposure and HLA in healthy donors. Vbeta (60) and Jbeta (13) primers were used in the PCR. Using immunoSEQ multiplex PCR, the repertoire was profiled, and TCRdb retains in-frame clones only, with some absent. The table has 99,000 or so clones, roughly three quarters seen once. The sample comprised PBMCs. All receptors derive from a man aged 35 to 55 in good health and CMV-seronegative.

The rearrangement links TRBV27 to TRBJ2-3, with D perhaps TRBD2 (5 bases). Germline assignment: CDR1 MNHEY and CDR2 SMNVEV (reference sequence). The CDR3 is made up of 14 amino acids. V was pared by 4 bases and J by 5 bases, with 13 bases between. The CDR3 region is CASSSRTGRDTQYF. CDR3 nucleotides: TGTGCCAGCAGTTCCCGGACTGGGCGAGATACGCAGTATTTT.

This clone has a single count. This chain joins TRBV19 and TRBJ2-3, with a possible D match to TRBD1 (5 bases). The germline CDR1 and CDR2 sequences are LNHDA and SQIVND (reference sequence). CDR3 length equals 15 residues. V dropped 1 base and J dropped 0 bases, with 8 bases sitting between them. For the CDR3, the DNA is TGTGCCAGTAGTATAGTTCCAGGGAGCACAGATACGCAGTATTTT. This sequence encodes CASSIVPGSTDTQYF.

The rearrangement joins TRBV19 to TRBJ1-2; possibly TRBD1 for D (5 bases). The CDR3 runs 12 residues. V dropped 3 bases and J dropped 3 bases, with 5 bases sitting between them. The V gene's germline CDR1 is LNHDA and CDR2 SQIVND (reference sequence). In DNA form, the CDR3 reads TGTGCCAGTAGTATCAGGGACTATGGCTACACCTTC. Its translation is CASSIRDYGYTF. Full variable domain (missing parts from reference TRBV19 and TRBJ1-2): DGGITQSPKYLFRKEGQNVTLSCEQNLNHDAMYWYRQDPGQGLRLIYYSQIVNDFQKGDIAEGYSVSREKKESFPLTVTSAQKNPTAFYLCASSIRDYGYTFGSGTRLTVV.

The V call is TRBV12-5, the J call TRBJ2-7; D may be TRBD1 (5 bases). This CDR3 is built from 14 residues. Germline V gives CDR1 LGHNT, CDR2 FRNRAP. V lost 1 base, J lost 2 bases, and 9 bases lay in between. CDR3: CASGLGTYAYEQYF. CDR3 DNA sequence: TGTGCTAGTGGTTTGGGGACATACGCCTACGAGCAGTACTTC.

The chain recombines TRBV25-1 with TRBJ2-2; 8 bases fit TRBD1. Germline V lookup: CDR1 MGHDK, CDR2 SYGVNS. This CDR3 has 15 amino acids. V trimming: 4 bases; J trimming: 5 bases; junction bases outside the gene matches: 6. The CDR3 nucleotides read TGTGCCAGCAGTGCTGACAGGGGCGGGACCGGGGAGCTGTTTTTT. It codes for CASSADRGGTGELFF.

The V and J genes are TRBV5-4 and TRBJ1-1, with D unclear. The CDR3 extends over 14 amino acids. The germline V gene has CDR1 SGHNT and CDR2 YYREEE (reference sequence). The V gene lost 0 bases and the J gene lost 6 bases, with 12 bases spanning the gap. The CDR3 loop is CASSLGSGLAEAFF. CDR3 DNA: TGTGCCAGCAGCTTGGGGTCGGGGTTAGCTGAAGCTTTCTTT.

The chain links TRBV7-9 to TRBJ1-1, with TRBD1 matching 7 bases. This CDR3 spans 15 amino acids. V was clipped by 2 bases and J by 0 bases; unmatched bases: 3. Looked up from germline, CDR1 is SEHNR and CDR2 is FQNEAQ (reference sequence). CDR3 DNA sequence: TGTGCCAGCAGCTTAAGGGACAGATTGAACACTGAAGCTTTCTTT. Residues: CASSLRDRLNTEAFF.

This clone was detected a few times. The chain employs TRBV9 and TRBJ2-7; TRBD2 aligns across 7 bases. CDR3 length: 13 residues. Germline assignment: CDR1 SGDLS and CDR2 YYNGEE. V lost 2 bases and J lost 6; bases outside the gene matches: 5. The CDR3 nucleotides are TGTGCCAGCAGCGTCCTCAGGGAGGGCGAGCAGTACTTC. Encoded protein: CASSVLREGEQYF.

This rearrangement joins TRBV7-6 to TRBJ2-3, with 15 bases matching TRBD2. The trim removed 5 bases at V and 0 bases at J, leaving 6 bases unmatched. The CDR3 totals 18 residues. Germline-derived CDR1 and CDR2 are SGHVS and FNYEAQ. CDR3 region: CASSPRTSGGASTDTQYF. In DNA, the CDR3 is TGTGCCAGCAGCCCCCGGACTAGCGGGGGGGCCAGCACAGATACGCAGTATTTT.

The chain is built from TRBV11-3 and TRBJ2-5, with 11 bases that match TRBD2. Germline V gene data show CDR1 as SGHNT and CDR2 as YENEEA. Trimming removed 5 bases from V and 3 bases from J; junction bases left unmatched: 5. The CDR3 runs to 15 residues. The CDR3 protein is CASSSRLAGKETQYF. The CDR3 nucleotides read TGTGCCAGCAGCAGCCGACTAGCGGGGAAAGAGACCCAGTACTTC.

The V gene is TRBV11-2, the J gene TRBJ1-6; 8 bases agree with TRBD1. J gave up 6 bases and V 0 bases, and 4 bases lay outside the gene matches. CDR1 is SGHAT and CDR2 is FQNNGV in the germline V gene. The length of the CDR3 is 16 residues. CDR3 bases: TGTGCCAGCAGCTTAGACCGGACAGGGCTTAATTCACCCCTCCACTTT. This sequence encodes CASSLDRTGLNSPLHF. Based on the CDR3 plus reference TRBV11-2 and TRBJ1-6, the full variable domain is EAGVAQSPRYKIIEKRQSVAFWCNPISGHATLYWYQQILGQGPKLLIQFQNNGVVDDSQLPKDRFSAERLKGVDSTLKIQPAKLEDSAVYLCASSLDRTGLNSPLHFGNGTRLTVT.

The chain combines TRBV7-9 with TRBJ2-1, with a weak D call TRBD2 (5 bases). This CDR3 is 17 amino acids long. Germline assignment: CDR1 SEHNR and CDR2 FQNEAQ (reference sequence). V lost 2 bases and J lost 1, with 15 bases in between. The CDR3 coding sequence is TGTGCCAGCAGCTTATCCGAAATCGGGGAATCCTACAATGAGCAGTTCTTC. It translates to CASSLSEIGESYNEQFF.

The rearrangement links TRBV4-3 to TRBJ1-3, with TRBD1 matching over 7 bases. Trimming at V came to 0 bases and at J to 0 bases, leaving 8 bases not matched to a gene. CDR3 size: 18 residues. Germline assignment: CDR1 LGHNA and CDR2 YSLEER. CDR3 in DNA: TGCGCCAGCAGCCAAGATTCGGGACAGCTAAACTCTGGAAACACCATATATTTT. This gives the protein CASSQDSGQLNSGNTIYF.

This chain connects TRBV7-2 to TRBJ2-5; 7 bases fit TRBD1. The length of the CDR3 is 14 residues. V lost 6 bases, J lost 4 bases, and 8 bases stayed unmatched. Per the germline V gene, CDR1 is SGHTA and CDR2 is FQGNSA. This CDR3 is CASSTRTGPETQYF. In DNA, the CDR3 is TGTGCCAGCAGTACCCGGACAGGTCCAGAGACCCAGTACTTC.

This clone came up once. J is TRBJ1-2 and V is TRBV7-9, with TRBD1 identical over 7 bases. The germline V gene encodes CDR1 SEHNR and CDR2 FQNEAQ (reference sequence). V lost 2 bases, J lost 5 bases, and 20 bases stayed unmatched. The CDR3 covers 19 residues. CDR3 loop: CASSLLLLDAGQLNYGYTF. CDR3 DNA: TGTGCCAGCAGCTTACTATTACTTGATGCGGGACAGCTTAATTATGGCTACACCTTC.

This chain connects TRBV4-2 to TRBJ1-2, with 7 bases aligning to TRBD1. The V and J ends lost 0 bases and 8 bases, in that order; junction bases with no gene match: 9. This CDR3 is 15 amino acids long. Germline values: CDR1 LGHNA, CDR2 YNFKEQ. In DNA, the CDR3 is TGTGCCAGCAGCCAAGATGATTACCCACAGGGGGGCTACACCTTC. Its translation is CASSQDDYPQGGYTF.

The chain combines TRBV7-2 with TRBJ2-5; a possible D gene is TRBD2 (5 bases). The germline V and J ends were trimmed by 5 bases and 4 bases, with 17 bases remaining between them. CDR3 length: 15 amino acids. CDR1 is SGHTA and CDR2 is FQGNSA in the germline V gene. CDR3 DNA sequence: TGTGCCAGCAGCAAGGAGGCGCACGCAGGAGAGACCCAGTACTTC. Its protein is CASSKEAHAGETQYF.

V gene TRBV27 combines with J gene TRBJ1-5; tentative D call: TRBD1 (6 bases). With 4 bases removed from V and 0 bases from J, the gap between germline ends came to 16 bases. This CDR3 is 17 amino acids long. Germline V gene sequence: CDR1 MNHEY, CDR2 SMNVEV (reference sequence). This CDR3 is CASSSYPTGRSNQPQHF. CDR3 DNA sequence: TGTGCCAGCAGTTCTTACCCCACAGGGCGTAGCAATCAGCCCCAGCATTTT.